This entry describes one T cell receptor (beta chain). It has no known antigen specificity. Per-base quality was not reported, and no clone a single base away is much larger than it. Synthesis of TCR cDNA relied on 5'RACE template switching, a step that introduced a universal primer site along with unique molecular identifiers. Priming of cDNA synthesis was performed from both the TCR alpha and TCR beta constant segments. Two PCR steps were used to amplify libraries, with sample barcodes and sequencing adapters being added in the second step. Sequencing of libraries was performed on Illumina HiSeq 2500 (2x100 bp) or NovaSeq (2x150 bp). The original methods were these. MIGEC was used to demultiplex reads and collapse the reads into UMI consensus sequences, and MiXCR was used for V(D)J alignment. Using edgeR on replicate PBMC samples, clonotypes were called vaccine-responding if FDR was below 0.01 and the log2 fold change was above 5 up to day 15. CD4 or CD8 identity was assigned to each bulk clonotype according to whether the clonotype was present at higher abundance in the sequenced CD4 repertoire or the sequenced CD8 repertoire. Using fastp trimming at Q25 and MiXCR clonotype assembly, TCRdb reanalyzed the public sequencing data and kept in-frame beta chains. Rows merge per CDR3 protein into single entries with the most common DNA and genes. Here the V and J calls rest on TCRdb's processing, not on the authors' analysis. This sample is represented by hundreds of thousands of distinct CDR3 sequences; roughly 8.6% of them were singletons. The ten largest clones represent approximately 18% of the sample.

This sample was included in a study of T cells after yellow fever vaccination (dated by TCRdb to the late 2010s). Context from the whole study: The SMART-Seq v4 Ultra Low Input RNA kit was used to prepare libraries from fractions with low cell numbers. Bulk TCR alpha and beta repertoires were sequenced longitudinally to track T-cell clones before and after primary and booster YFV17D yellow fever vaccination. Two healthy male donors made up the cohort, one aged 18 to 30 years and the other aged 30 to 40 years. Bulk PBMC replicates and cell subsets were isolated from blood drawn at multiple timepoints before and after both primary and secondary immunization.

Findings and caveats that apply to the study as a whole: Because abundant contaminating clonotypes from the bulk population could be contained in FACS-sorted repertoires, computational filtering was required. A small share of clonotypes occurred in both CD4 and CD8 compartments, likely arising from convergent recombination. Because the study included only two donors, the extent to which the findings can be generalized is limited. After the booster, most clones that had expanded after primary vaccination were detected again (nearly 97% of CD4 and around 88% of CD8), suggesting broad maintenance of memory. The secondary T-cell response was weaker than the primary response but faster, peaking on day 5 instead of day 15.

The label giving this sample's treatment or condition can be read as: live attenuated yellow fever vaccine strain. At every blood-draw timepoint, two biological replicates of bulk PBMCs were collected. PBMCs were isolated from peripheral blood using a standard Ficoll-Paque protocol. TriZol was used to extract RNA from bulk PBMCs, CD4 and CD8 fractions, and dextramer-positive and dextramer-negative fractions. Trimmed from V: 5 bases; trimmed from J: 8 bases; junction bases lacking a gene match: 7. From its cysteine to its phenylalanine, the CDR3 spans 13 amino acids. The sequence is cut down to CDR3 DNA, 39 bases in frame from base 1. The germline V gene gives CDR1 as SGHTA and CDR2 as FQGNSA.

This chain is built from TRBV7-2 and TRBJ1-2, with 8 bases matching TRBD1. Sequencing used PBMCs, obtained about 49 days after the first yellow fever vaccination. The origin of this receptor is a man aged 18-30 years who received the YFV17D yellow fever vaccine. The base sequence is TGTGCCAGCAGCCTAGACAGGGGCTGGGGCTACACCTTC. Translated, this gives CASSLDRGWGYTF.